This TCR beta chain comes out of a study of blood T cell repertoires in COVID-19. Sequenced by immunoSEQ multiplex PCR; TCRdb stores in-frame clones only, minus some. Among under 200,000 clones listed, over 75% were seen once. The V and J ends lost 6 bases and 5 bases respectively, with 14 bases between them. CDR1 is SNHLY, CDR2 FYNNEI, per germline. The CDR3 is made up of 14 amino acids. Those who participated ranged in age from 18 to 89 years and resided in approximately 26 US areas. Recovered status in Cohort 3 required two negative PCRs, clearance, or symptom resolution. The rearrangement joins TRBV2 to TRBJ1-5, with a weak D call TRBD1 (6 bases). The specimen was PBMCs or T cells enriched from blood (not recorded which). This TCR was recovered from a woman aged 50 to 60 who had recovered from COVID-19. CDR3 sequence: CASSSGTNYQPQHF. CDR3 sequence (DNA): TGTGCCAGCAGCTCCGGGACAAATTATCAGCCCCAGCATTTT.